These 25 T cell receptor beta chains were sequenced from one sample in a study of blood T cell repertoires in COVID-19. TCRdb's copy holds only in-frame clones and misses some; the assay was immunoSEQ multiplex PCR. This sample yields 150,000 or so clones, of which 80% are seen a single time; roughly 0.6% belongs to the top ten. The sequenced sample consisted of peripheral blood. The receptors stem from a man aged 55 to 69 with acute or convalescent COVID-19.

This clone was counted once. V is TRBV7-2 and J is TRBJ2-3; weak D call: TRBD1 (5 bases). Between the trimmed V and J ends, which lost 2 bases and 2 bases, there was a span of 8 bases. Germline CDR1 and CDR2: SGHTA and FQGNSA. The CDR3 runs to 14 residues. In DNA form, the CDR3 reads TGTGCCAGCAGCTTACAGGGCTACACAGATACGCAGTATTTT. It is translated as CASSLQGYTDTQYF.

J is TRBJ2-2 and V is TRBV3-1 (or the pseudogene TRBV3-2); a possible D gene is TRBD1 (6 bases). The CDR3 spans 17 residues. CDR1 LGHDT and CDR2 YNNKEL come from the germline V gene (reference sequence). The V and J ends lost 2 bases and 8 bases respectively, with 21 bases between them. The CDR3 bases are TGTGCCAGCAGCCAAATTACCGGACAGCTCCGGCCGGGGGAGCTGTTTTTT. It specifies CASSQITGQLRPGELFF.

This chain's CDR3 is CATRYRQDRDGSNQPQHF. For the CDR3, the DNA is TGTGCCACGAGATATCGTCAGGACAGGGACGGTAGCAATCAGCCCCAGCATTTT. The V call is TRBV24-1, the J call TRBJ1-5; 8 bases line up with TRBD1. The CDR3 is made up of 18 amino acids. V was clipped by 10 bases and J by 0 bases; unmatched bases: 16. Per germline, CDR1 KGHDR and CDR2 SFDVKD.

The chain carries TRBV2 and TRBJ1-1; 10 bases fit TRBD1. V trimming: 3 bases; J trimming: 5 bases; junction bases outside the gene matches: 3. This CDR3 is 14 amino acids long. Looked up from germline, CDR1 is SNHLY and CDR2 is FYNNEI. CDR3 region: CASSERDRGTEAFF. The CDR3 DNA follows: TGTGCCAGCAGTGAGCGGGACAGGGGAACTGAAGCTTTCTTT.

The count of this clone is one. V and J are TRBV6-2 or TRBV6-3 and TRBJ2-7, with 10 bases aligning to TRBD1. The germline V gene encodes CDR1 MNHEY and CDR2 SVGEGT. The CDR3 contains 15 residues. Trimming took 0 bases from V and 6 from J; bases not matched to a gene: 5. The CDR3 sequence: CASSYSMTGGGEQYF. As DNA, the CDR3 is TGTGCCAGCAGTTACTCTATGACAGGGGGCGGCGAGCAGTACTTC.

This clone was seen only once. The rearrangement uses TRBV19 and TRBJ1-6; 7 nucleotides align to TRBD1. V was pared by 5 bases and J by 10 bases, with 11 bases of the junction left unmatched. Per germline, CDR1 LNHDA and CDR2 SQIVND (reference sequence). This CDR3 is built from 15 residues. CDR3 coding DNA: TGTGCCAGTAGTGGACGGACAGGTGAAAGCTCACCCCTCCACTTT. Translation: CASSGRTGESSPLHF. The full variable domain, in which reference TRBV19 and TRBJ1-6 provide the parts outside the CDR3, is DGGITQSPKYLFRKEGQNVTLSCEQNLNHDAMYWYRQDPGQGLRLIYYSQIVNDFQKGDIAEGYSVSREKKESFPLTVTSAQKNPTAFYLCASSGRTGESSPLHFGNGTRLTVT.

This chain uses TRBV5-5 with TRBJ2-6; 12 positions agree with TRBD1. With 6 bases clipped from V and 2 bases from J, the junction kept 12 bases outside the gene matches. Looked up from germline, CDR1 is SGHKS and CDR2 is YYEKEE (reference sequence). The CDR3 is made up of 19 amino acids. The CDR3 loop reads CASTRVPGTGGTGANVLTF. In nucleotides, the CDR3 is TGTGCCAGCACCAGGGTACCAGGGACAGGGGGCACTGGGGCCAACGTCCTGACTTTC.

This clone has just one count. V gene TRBV6-6 combines with J gene TRBJ2-1; TRBD1 agrees at 9 bases. The CDR3 contains 13 residues. Germline CDR1 MNHNY, CDR2 SVGAGI (reference sequence). Unmatched junction bases numbered 1, after V lost 5 bases and J lost 5 bases. The CDR3 DNA sequence: TGTGCCAGCAGTCGACAGGGGGACAATGAGCAGTTCTTC. The encoded protein is CASSRQGDNEQFF.

The genes are TRBV7-9 and TRBJ1-6; 9 bases line up with TRBD1. This CDR3 has 15 residues. V gave up 5 bases and J gave up 5 bases; unmatched junction bases: 4. In germline, CDR1 is SEHNR, CDR2 FQNEAQ (reference sequence). CDR3 nucleotides: TGTGCCAGCAGCCCGACAGGGGGAAATAATTCACCCCTCCACTTT. It encodes CASSPTGGNNSPLHF.

The chain combines TRBV5-6 with TRBJ2-3; no definite D call. CDR3 length: 14 amino acids. The germline V gene encodes CDR1 SGHDT and CDR2 YYEEEE. The V and J ends lost 2 bases and 3 bases respectively, with 10 bases between them. The CDR3 reads CASSFALLTDTQYF. In DNA form, the CDR3 reads TGTGCCAGCAGCTTCGCCCTACTGACAGATACGCAGTATTTT. Complete variable domain (other parts from reference TRBV5-6 and TRBJ2-3): DAGVTQSPTHLIKTRGQQVTLRCSPKSGHDTVSWYQQALGQGPQFIFQYYEEEERQRGNFPDRFSGHQFPNYSSELNVNALLLGDSALYLCASSFALLTDTQYFGPGTRLTVL.

The chain carries TRBV4-1 and TRBJ1-4; 9 bases are shared with TRBD1. CDR1 and CDR2 (germline): MGHRA, YSYEKL. CDR3 length equals 17 residues. Losses at the gene ends were 4 bases for V and 5 bases for J; bases not matched to a gene: 11. The CDR3 sequence: CASSPPGQGMGNEKLFF. CDR3 coding DNA: TGCGCCAGCAGCCCCCCGGGACAGGGTATGGGAAATGAAAAACTGTTTTTT.

The J gene is TRBJ1-1, the V gene TRBV18; D uncertain. The germline CDR1 and CDR2 sequences are KGHSH and LQKENI. The V gene lost 6 bases and the J gene lost 0 bases, with 20 bases spanning the gap. The CDR3 contains 17 residues. CDR3 amino acids: CASSLRSSSLMNTEAFF. The CDR3 DNA reads as TGTGCCAGCTCTCTCAGGTCCTCCTCCCTTATGAACACTGAAGCTTTCTTT.

This clone has a single count. In DNA form, the CDR3 reads TGTGCCAGCAGCTTAGGGGGCGGCGTCCTGACTTTC. Translated, it gives CASSLGGGVLTF. J is TRBJ2-6 and V is TRBV7-2; D is possibly TRBD1 (5 bases). The germline V gene has CDR1 SGHTA and CDR2 FQGNSA. V was shortened by 1 base and J by 12 bases, with 7 bases between the two germline ends. The CDR3 totals 12 residues.

This chain connects TRBV7-2 to TRBJ2-1; 7 bases are shared with TRBD2. Germline CDR1 is SGHTA and CDR2 is FQGNSA. The CDR3 contains 16 residues. V was pared by 5 bases and J by 8 bases, with 15 bases of the junction left unmatched. The CDR3 DNA sequence: TGTGCCAGCAGCCAGGGATTTGGCGGGAGATTGTATGAGCAGTTCTTC. Translation: CASSQGFGGRLYEQFF.

This clone was observed once. CDR3 residues: CASSLVGGSVNTEAFF. Written as DNA, the CDR3 is TGCGCCAGCAGCTTGGTGGGTGGCAGCGTGAACACTGAAGCTTTCTTT. V gene TRBV5-1 combines with J gene TRBJ1-1; D uncertain. The CDR3 covers 16 residues. V was pared by 0 bases and J by 0 bases, with 12 bases between. Germline lookup yields CDR1 SGHRS and CDR2 YFSETQ.

The table lists this clone with a count of one. The chain is built from TRBV6-2 or TRBV6-3 and TRBJ2-1; unclear D gene. The length of the CDR3 is 12 residues. CDR1 is MNHEY, CDR2 SVGEGT, per germline. Trimming left V 2 bases short and J 7 bases short, with 6 bases between. For the CDR3, the DNA is TGTGCCAGCAGTTACCCGACTAATGAGCAGTTCTTC. This sequence encodes CASSYPTNEQFF.

The table lists this clone with a count of one. V and J are TRBV6-2 or TRBV6-3 and TRBJ2-1; TRBD2 matches 7 bases. CDR3 size: 16 residues. Trimming at V came to 0 bases and at J to 1 base, leaving 3 bases not matched to a gene. Germline CDR1 and CDR2: MNHEY and SVGEGT. CDR3 sequence: CASSYSPSGSYNEQFF. The CDR3 DNA follows: TGTGCCAGCAGTTACTCTCCTAGCGGATCCTACAATGAGCAGTTCTTC.

CDR3 region: CATARGGGRNTGELFF. CDR3 DNA sequence: TGTGCCACTGCCCGGGGCGGGGGGCGGAACACCGGGGAGCTGTTTTTT. The genes are TRBV3-1 (or the pseudogene TRBV3-2) and TRBJ2-2, with 8 bases identical to TRBD2. V lost 10 bases and J lost 1; bases outside the gene matches: 11. CDR1 is LGHDT, CDR2 YNNKEL, per germline (reference sequence). The CDR3 loop spans 16 amino acids.

The genes are TRBV12-3 or TRBV12-4 and TRBJ2-7; 10 bases are shared with TRBD1. V shed 5 bases, J shed 3 bases, and the junction held 1 base outside the gene matches. CDR3 length equals 13 residues. The CDR3: CASSRDRGYEQYF. The CDR3 DNA is TGTGCCAGCAGTCGGGACAGGGGCTACGAGCAGTACTTC.

The rearrangement uses TRBV19 and TRBJ1-4; D is undetermined. The CDR3 totals 11 residues. With 8 bases removed from V and 11 bases from J, the gap between germline ends came to 12 bases. Per germline, CDR1 LNHDA and CDR2 SQIVND (reference sequence). In DNA, the CDR3 is TGTGCCAGTGAGGGAGTCTTTAAACTGTTTTTT. Encoded protein: CASEGVFKLFF. Combining the CDR3 with reference TRBV19 and TRBJ1-4 gives the whole variable domain DGGITQSPKYLFRKEGQNVTLSCEQNLNHDAMYWYRQDPGQGLRLIYYSQIVNDFQKGDIAEGYSVSREKKESFPLTVTSAQKNPTAFYLCASEGVFKLFFGSGTQLSVL.

The V call is TRBV19, the J call TRBJ2-3; 9 bases fit TRBD2. The V and J ends lost 4 bases and 4 bases, in that order; junction bases with no gene match: 12. Germline loops: CDR1 LNHDA, CDR2 SQIVND (reference sequence). The length of the CDR3 is 17 residues. DNA of the CDR3: TGTGCCAGTAGTAGACTAGCGGCAGAGGGGGCTTCAGATACGCAGTATTTT. Its translation is CASSRLAAEGASDTQYF.

The V call is TRBV11-3, the J call TRBJ1-3; D unclear. The CDR3 extends over 15 amino acids. Germline V gene data show CDR1 as SGHNT and CDR2 as YENEEA. Trimming cost V 5 bases and J 2 bases, with 13 bases left between them. CDR3 amino acids: CASSIHMRAGNTIYF. The DNA for the CDR3 is TGTGCCAGCAGCATCCACATGAGGGCTGGAAACACCATATATTTT.

The CDR3 sequence: CASTRHGNSPLHF. In DNA form, the CDR3 reads TGTGCCAGCACCCGACACGGTAATTCACCCCTCCACTTT. This sequence joins TRBV12-3 or TRBV12-4 and TRBJ1-6, with D hard to call. V lost 7 bases to trimming and J lost 6 bases, with 10 bases between them. The CDR3 is 13 residues long.

The rearrangement joins TRBV5-5 to TRBJ1-3; TRBD1 agrees at 8 bases. V gave up 4 bases and J gave up 5 bases; unmatched junction bases: 11. This CDR3 comprises 16 residues. Germline assignment: CDR1 SGHKS and CDR2 YYEKEE (reference sequence). The chain's CDR3 is CASSPLDREDRNTIYF. CDR3 DNA sequence: TGTGCCAGCAGCCCGCTGGACAGGGAGGATCGAAACACCATATATTTT.

V and J are TRBV20-1 and TRBJ2-7; 7 positions match TRBD1. V lost 3 bases to trimming and J lost 2 bases; unmatched junction nucleotides: 7. The length of the CDR3 is 14 residues. Germline V gene lookup returns CDR1 DFQATT and CDR2 SNEGSKA (reference sequence). CDR3 residues: CSASFTGEAYEQYF. The CDR3, as DNA: TGCAGTGCTAGTTTTACAGGGGAAGCCTACGAGCAGTACTTC.